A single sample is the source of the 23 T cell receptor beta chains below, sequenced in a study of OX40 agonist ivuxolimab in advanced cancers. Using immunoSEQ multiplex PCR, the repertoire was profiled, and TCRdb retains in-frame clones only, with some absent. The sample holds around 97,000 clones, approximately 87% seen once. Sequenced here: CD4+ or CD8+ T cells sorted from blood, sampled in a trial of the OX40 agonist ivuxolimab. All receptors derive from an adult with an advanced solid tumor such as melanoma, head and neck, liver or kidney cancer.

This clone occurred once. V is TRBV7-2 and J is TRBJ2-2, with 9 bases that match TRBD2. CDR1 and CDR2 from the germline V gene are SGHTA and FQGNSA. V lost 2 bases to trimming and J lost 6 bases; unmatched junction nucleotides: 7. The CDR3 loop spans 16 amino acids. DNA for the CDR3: TGTGCCAGCAGCTTAAGAGTCCTAGCGGGATCCGGGGAGCTGTTTTTT. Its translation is CASSLRVLAGSGELFF.

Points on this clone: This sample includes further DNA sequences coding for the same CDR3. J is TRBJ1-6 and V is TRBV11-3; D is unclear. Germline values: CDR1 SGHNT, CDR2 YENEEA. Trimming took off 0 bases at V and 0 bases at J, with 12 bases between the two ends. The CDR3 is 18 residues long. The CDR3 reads CASSLDQSGSSYNSPLHF. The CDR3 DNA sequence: TGTGCCAGCAGCTTAGATCAGAGCGGGAGCTCCTATAATTCACCCCTCCACTTT.

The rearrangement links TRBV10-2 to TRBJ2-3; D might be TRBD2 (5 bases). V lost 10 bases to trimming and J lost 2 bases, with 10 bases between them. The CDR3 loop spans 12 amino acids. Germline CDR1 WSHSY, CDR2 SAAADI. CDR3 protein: CATGLFTDTQYF. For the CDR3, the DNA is TGCGCCACCGGACTGTTCACAGATACGCAGTATTTT.

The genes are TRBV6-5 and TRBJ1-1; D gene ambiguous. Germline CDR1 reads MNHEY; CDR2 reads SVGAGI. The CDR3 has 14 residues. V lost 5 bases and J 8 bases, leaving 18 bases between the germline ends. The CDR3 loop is CASSLYYNAEEAFF. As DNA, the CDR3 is TGTGCCAGCAGTCTATACTATAATGCCGAAGAAGCTTTCTTT.

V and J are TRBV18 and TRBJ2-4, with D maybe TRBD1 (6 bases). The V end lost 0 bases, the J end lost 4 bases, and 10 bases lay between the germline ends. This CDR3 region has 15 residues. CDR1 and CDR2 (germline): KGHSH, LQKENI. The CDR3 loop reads CASSPPTGQKNIQYF. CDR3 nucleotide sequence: TGTGCCAGCTCACCACCGACGGGACAAAAAAACATTCAGTACTTC. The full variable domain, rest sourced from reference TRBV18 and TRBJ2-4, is NAGVMQNPRHLVRRRGQEARLRCSPMKGHSHVYWYRQLPEEGLKFMVYLQKENIIDESGMPKERFSAEFPKEGPSILRIQQVVRGDSAAYFCASSPPTGQKNIQYFGAGTRLSVL.

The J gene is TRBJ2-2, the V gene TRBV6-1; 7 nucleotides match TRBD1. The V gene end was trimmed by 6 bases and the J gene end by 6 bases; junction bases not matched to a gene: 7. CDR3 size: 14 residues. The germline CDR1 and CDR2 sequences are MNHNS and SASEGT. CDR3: CASSPQGSAGELFF. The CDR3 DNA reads TGTGCCAGCAGCCCACAGGGGTCGGCCGGGGAGCTGTTTTTT.

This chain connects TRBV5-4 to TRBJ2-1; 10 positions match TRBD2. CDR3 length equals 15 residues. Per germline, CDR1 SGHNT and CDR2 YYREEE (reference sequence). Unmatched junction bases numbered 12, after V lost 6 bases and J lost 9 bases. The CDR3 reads CASMGGSSGRSEQFF. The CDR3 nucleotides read TGTGCCAGCATGGGGGGCTCTAGCGGGAGAAGTGAGCAGTTCTTC.

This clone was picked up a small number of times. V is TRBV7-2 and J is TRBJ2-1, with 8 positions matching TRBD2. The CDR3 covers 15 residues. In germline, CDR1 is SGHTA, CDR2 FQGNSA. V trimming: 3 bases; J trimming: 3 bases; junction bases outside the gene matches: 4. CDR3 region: CASSFPSGSYNEQFF. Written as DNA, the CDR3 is TGTGCCAGCAGCTTTCCGAGCGGGAGCTACAATGAGCAGTTCTTC.

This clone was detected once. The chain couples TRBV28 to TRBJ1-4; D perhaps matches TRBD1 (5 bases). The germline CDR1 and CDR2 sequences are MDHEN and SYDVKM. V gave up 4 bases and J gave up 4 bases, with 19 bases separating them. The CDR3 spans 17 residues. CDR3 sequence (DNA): TGTGCCAGCAGTTCTTTACAGGAGGGTATATTTAATGAAAAACTGTTTTTT. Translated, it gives CASSSLQEGIFNEKLFF.

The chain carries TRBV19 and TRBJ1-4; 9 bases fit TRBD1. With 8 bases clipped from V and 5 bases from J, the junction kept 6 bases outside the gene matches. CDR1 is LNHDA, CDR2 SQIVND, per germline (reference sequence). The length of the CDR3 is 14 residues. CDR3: CASGHRGQNEKLFF. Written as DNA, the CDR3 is TGTGCCAGTGGCCACAGGGGGCAAAATGAAAAACTGTTTTTT.

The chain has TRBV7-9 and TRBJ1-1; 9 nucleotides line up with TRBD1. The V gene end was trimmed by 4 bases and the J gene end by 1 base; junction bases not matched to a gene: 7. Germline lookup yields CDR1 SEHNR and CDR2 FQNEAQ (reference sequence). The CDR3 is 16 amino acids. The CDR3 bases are TGTGCCAGCAGCTGGGATCCGGGACAGGGGAACACTGAAGCTTTCTTT. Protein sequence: CASSWDPGQGNTEAFF.

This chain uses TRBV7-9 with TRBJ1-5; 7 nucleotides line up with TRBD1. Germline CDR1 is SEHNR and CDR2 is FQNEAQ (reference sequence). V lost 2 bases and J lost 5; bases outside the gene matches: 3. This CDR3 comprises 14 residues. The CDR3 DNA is TGTGCCAGCAGCTTAATTGACAGGGATCAGCCCCAGCATTTT. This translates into CASSLIDRDQPQHF.

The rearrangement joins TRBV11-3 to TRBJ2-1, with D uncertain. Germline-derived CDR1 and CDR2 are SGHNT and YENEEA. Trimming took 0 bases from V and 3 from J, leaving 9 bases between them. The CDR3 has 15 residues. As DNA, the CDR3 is TGTGCCAGCAGCTTAGAGCAGCAAGGCTACAATGAGCAGTTCTTC. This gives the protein CASSLEQQGYNEQFF.

CDR3 protein: CSAPVGGTQYF. Here the CDR3 DNA reads TGCAGTGCTCCCGTGGGGGGGACCCAGTACTTC. J is TRBJ2-5 and V is TRBV20-1; possible D gene TRBD2, 6 bases. The CDR3 spans 11 residues. Looked up from germline, CDR1 is DFQATT and CDR2 is SNEGSKA (reference sequence). V was shortened by 5 bases and J by 7 bases, with 11 bases between the two germline ends.

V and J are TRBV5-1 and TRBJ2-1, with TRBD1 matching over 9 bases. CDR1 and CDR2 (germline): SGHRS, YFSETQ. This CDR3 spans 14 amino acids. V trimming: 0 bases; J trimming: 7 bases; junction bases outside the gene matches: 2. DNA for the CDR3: TGCGCCAGCAGCTTGGCGGGGACAGGGAATGAGCAGTTCTTC. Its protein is CASSLAGTGNEQFF.

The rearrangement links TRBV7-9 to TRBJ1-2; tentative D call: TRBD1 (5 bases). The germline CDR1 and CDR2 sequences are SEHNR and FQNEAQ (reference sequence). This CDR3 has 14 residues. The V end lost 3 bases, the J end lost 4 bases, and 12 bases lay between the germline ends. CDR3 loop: CASSFEGSSYGYTF. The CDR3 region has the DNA TGTGCCAGCAGCTTTGAGGGGTCGAGCTATGGCTACACCTTC.

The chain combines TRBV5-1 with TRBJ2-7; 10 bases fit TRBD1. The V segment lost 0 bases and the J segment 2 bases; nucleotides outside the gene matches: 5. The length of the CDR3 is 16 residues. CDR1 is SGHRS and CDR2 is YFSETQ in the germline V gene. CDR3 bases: TGCGCCAGCAGCTTGGTTCCAGGGACAGGGGCCTACGAGCAGTACTTC. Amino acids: CASSLVPGTGAYEQYF. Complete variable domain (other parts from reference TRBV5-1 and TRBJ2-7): KAGVTQTPRYLIKTRGQQVTLSCSPISGHRSVSWYQQTPGQGLQFLFEYFSETQRNKGNFPGRFSGRQFSNSRSEMNVSTLELGDSALYLCASSLVPGTGAYEQYFGPGTRLTVT.

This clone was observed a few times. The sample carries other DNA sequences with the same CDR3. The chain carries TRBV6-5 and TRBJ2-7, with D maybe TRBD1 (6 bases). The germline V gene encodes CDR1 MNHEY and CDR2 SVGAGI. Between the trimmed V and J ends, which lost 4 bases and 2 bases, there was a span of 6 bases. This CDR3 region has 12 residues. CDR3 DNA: TGTGCCAGCAGTTCAGGGGCCTACGAGCAGTACTTC. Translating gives CASSSGAYEQYF.

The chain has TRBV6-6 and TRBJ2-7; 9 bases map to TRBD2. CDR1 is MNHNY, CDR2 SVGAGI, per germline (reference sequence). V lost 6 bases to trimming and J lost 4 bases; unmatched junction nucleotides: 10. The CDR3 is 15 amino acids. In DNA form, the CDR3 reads TGTGCCAGCAGCCGAATAGCGGGAGCGGCTTACGAGCAGTACTTC. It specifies CASSRIAGAAYEQYF.

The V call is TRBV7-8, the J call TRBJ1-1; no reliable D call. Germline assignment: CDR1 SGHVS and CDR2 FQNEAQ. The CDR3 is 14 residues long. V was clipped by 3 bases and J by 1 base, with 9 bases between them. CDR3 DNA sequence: TGTGCCAGCAGCTTGCTGGGCCCGAACACTGAAGCTTTCTTT. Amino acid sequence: CASSLLGPNTEAFF.

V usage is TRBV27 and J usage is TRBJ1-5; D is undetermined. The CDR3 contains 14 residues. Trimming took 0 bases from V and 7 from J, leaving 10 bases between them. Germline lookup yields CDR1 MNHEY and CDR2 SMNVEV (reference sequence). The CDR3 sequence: CASSLSIRWQPQHF. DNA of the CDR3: TGTGCCAGCAGTTTATCGATTCGGTGGCAGCCCCAGCATTTT.

In nucleotides, the CDR3 is TGTGCCAGCAGCAGGTTTGAGACCCAGTACTTC. As protein: CASSRFETQYF. The chain links TRBV5-4 to TRBJ2-5; D ambiguous. The V gene's germline CDR1 is SGHNT and CDR2 YYREEE (reference sequence). The CDR3 totals 11 residues. V lost 4 bases to trimming and J lost 5 bases, with 6 bases between them.

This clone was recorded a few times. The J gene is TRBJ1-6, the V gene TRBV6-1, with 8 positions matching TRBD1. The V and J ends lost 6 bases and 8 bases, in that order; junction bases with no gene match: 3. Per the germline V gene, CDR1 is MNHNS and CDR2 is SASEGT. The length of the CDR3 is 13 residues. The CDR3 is CASSGTGYSPLHF. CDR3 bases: TGTGCCAGCAGCGGGACAGGCTATTCACCCCTCCACTTT.